This TCR beta chain was sequenced during a study of blood T cell repertoires in COVID-19. Study-wide background: Specimens from acute and convalescent COVID-19 originated in the United States, Italy and Spain. Sources were T cells, B-cell-depleted T cells, or PBMCs; the material itself was cDNA or gDNA.

The germline V gene has CDR1 MGHRA and CDR2 YSYEKL. V lost 1 base and J lost 4; bases outside the gene matches: 3. CDR3 length: 14 amino acids. This clone was recorded only once. In the original analysis: Reference gene primer amplification yielded estimated nucleated cell counts. Repertoires were generated with immunoSEQ multiplex PCR, while TCRdb's copy carries only in-frame clones and drops some. The DNA gave D and trimming, while V, J and clone size come from that table. The repertoire holds roughly 200,000 clones, about 88% seen once, with over 15% in the top ten. While infection was still active, Seattle patients were enrolled and then followed longitudinally.

The chain recombines TRBV4-1 with TRBJ1-1; 7 bases fit TRBD1. Input material: peripheral blood. The TCR originated in a man aged 45 to 65 with COVID-19, enrolled during active disease. The CDR3 protein is CASSQGGTATEAFF. For the CDR3, the DNA is TGCGCCAGCAGCCAAGGAGGGACAGCCACTGAAGCTTTCTTT.